The 24 T cell receptor beta chains below come from one sample, sequenced in a study of T cell repertoires in cytomegalovirus infection. TCRdb passed the reads through MiXCR, listing each CDR3 protein once. Counted here are about 260,000 distinct CDR3 sequences, roughly an eighth occurring once; the ten biggest clones make up about 8.7%. Sequenced: PBMCs. Receptors were obtained from a human donor in good health (CMV status not recorded). Some clones in this sample may be carry-over from other donors' samples.

The chain employs TRBV18 and TRBJ1-1; the D gene is possibly TRBD1 (6 bases). V lost 3 bases, J lost 1 base, and 12 bases lay in between. Germline CDR1 is KGHSH and CDR2 is LQKENI. The length of the CDR3 is 15 residues. The CDR3 loop is CASSPSGASNTEAFF. Here the CDR3 DNA reads TGTGCCAGCTCACCCTCGGGGGCGTCGAACACTGAAGCTTTCTTT.

This clonotype was counted a single time. The chain carries TRBV28 and TRBJ2-2; D gene uncertain. Germline V gene sequence: CDR1 MDHEN, CDR2 SYDVKM. Between the trimmed V and J ends, which lost 2 bases and 2 bases, there was a span of 6 bases. CDR3 length: 14 residues. The CDR3 sequence: CASSLPTNTGELFF. CDR3 in DNA: TGTGCCAGCAGTTTACCCACAAACACCGGGGAGCTGTTTTTT.

This clonotype was detected many times. The chain has TRBV5-6 and TRBJ1-2; D not certain. V lost 4 bases and J 2 bases, leaving 9 bases between the germline ends. Germline V gives CDR1 SGHDT, CDR2 YYEEEE. CDR3 length: 13 residues. CDR3 loop: CASSTGSNYGYTF. The CDR3 bases are TGTGCCAGCAGCACCGGAAGCAACTATGGCTACACCTTC.

The genes are TRBV29-1 and TRBJ1-1, with 7 bases matching TRBD1. The CDR3 covers 12 residues. Trimming cost V 7 bases and J 6 bases; bases outside gene matches: 8. The germline V gene has CDR1 SQVTM and CDR2 ANQGSEA. CDR3 DNA sequence: TGCAGCGGCTCTGAGGGGGCCTCTGAAGCTTTCTTT. It translates to CSGSEGASEAFF. Full variable domain (missing parts from reference TRBV29-1 and TRBJ1-1): SAVISQKPSRDICQRGTSLTIQCQVDSQVTMMFWYRQQPGQSLTLIATANQGSEATYESGFVIDKFPISRPNLTFSTLTVSNMSPEDSSIYLCSGSEGASEAFFGQGTRLTVV.

This clonotype was detected many times. Sequence at one end of the junction differs from germline and may be a read error. This chain joins TRBV5-1 and TRBJ1-5; no reliable D call. This CDR3 has 12 amino acids. Germline V CDR1 and CDR2: SGHRS, YFSETQ. CDR3 sequence: CASSLDGQPQHF. The CDR3 region has the DNA TGTGCCAGCAGCTTAGACGGCCAGCCCCAGCATTTT.

This clonotype was detected only a few times. The rearrangement links TRBV7-9 to TRBJ2-3, with D uncertain. Germline V gene data show CDR1 as SEHNR and CDR2 as FQNEAQ (reference sequence). The CDR3 totals 14 residues. V lost 0 bases and J lost 4, with 8 bases in between. The CDR3: CASSLAGLADTQYF. CDR3 coding DNA: TGTGCCAGCAGCTTAGCAGGGCTCGCAGATACGCAGTATTTT.

This clonotype was observed a few times. This chain connects TRBV5-4 to TRBJ2-6, with D perhaps matching TRBD2 (5 bases). The CDR3 contains 15 residues. V lost 4 bases and J lost 1, with 9 bases in between. Germline V CDR1 and CDR2: SGHNT, YYREEE (reference sequence). The CDR3 bases are TGTGCCAGCAGCCCTGGGAGTTCTGGGGCCAACGTCCTGACTTTC. The encoded protein is CASSPGSSGANVLTF.

This clonotype has a count of ten or more. The chain links TRBV25-1 to TRBJ1-6; 8 bases align to TRBD1. This CDR3 has 14 residues. V shed 7 bases, J shed 7 bases, and the junction held 6 bases outside the gene matches. In germline, CDR1 is MGHDK, CDR2 SYGVNS. The CDR3 sequence: CASMKDRANSPLHF. The CDR3 coding sequence is TGTGCCAGCATGAAGGACAGGGCGAATTCACCCCTCCACTTT.

CDR3 nucleotides: TGCAGTGCTAGCCTGACTGAGTCCTACGAGCAGTACTTC. Protein: CSASLTESYEQYF. The chain uses TRBV20-1 and TRBJ2-7; D remains unclear. The CDR3 extends over 13 amino acids. Germline CDR1 and CDR2: DFQATT and SNEGSKA (reference sequence). Trimming took off 3 bases at V and 1 base at J, with 10 bases between the two ends.

The rearrangement joins TRBV12-3 or TRBV12-4 to TRBJ1-1, with a tentative D call TRBD1 (6 bases). V was trimmed by 6 bases and J by 5 bases, leaving 19 bases between them. The CDR3 spans 15 residues. The CDR3 DNA sequence: TGTGCCAGCAGCCCCCTGACAGGTTTGGGGACTGAAGCTTTCTTT. Encoded protein: CASSPLTGLGTEAFF.

To note about this clonotype: A much bigger clone sits one base away, suggesting this may be a read error. This chain uses TRBV7-2 with TRBJ2-5; D remains unclear. Trimming left V 4 bases short and J 1 base short, with 13 bases between. The CDR3 contains 15 residues. CDR1 and CDR2 (germline): SGHTA, FQGNSA. Here the CDR3 reads CASSSRTERQETQYF. The CDR3, as DNA: TGTGCCAGCAGCTCACGGACGGAACGCCAAGAGACCCAGTACTTC. Filled out from reference TRBV7-2 and TRBJ2-5, the complete variable domain reads GAGVSQSPSNKVTEKGKDVELRCDPISGHTALYWYRQSLGQGLEFLIYFQGNSAPDKSGLPSDRFSAERTGGSVSTLTIQRTQQEDSAVYLCASSSRTERQETQYFGPGTRLLVL.

V usage is TRBV7-9 and J usage is TRBJ1-2; 9 positions match TRBD1. The CDR3 runs to 14 residues. The V gene's germline CDR1 is SEHNR and CDR2 FQNEAQ (reference sequence). Trimming took 7 bases from V and 5 from J; bases not matched to a gene: 8. The CDR3 region is CASTPTGGTYGYTF. The CDR3, as DNA: TGTGCCAGCACCCCGACAGGGGGAACTTATGGCTACACCTTC.

There are a few counts of this clonotype. The gene calls are TRBV19 and TRBJ1-5, with unresolved D. Germline V gene lookup returns CDR1 LNHDA and CDR2 SQIVND (reference sequence). There are 15 residues in the CDR3. Deletions cut 4 bases from V and 3 bases from J, with 13 bases between. CDR3 DNA sequence: TGTGCCAGTAGTAGGATCTTAGGGTTCAATCAGCCCCAGCATTTT. Protein product: CASSRILGFNQPQHF. Complete variable domain (other parts from reference TRBV19 and TRBJ1-5): DGGITQSPKYLFRKEGQNVTLSCEQNLNHDAMYWYRQDPGQGLRLIYYSQIVNDFQKGDIAEGYSVSREKKESFPLTVTSAQKNPTAFYLCASSRILGFNQPQHFGDGTRLSIL.

This clonotype showed up just a few times. This chain connects TRBV18 to TRBJ1-5; TRBD1 agrees at 7 bases. V lost 3 bases to trimming and J lost 2 bases; unmatched junction nucleotides: 10. CDR3 length: 17 amino acids. Germline V gives CDR1 KGHSH, CDR2 LQKENI. The CDR3 bases are TGTGCCAGCTCACCTACCGAAATGGGACAGCGCAATCAGCCCCAGCATTTT. This sequence encodes CASSPTEMGQRNQPQHF.

This rearrangement joins TRBV6-2 or TRBV6-3 to TRBJ2-1; TRBD2 matches at 8 bases. V was clipped by 0 bases and J by 4 bases; unmatched bases: 5. The CDR3 loop spans 16 amino acids. Germline V CDR1 and CDR2: MNHEY, SVGEGT. For the CDR3, the DNA is TGTGCCAGCAGTTACTCGCTAGCGGGCCTTTACAATGAGCAGTTCTTC. Its protein product is CASSYSLAGLYNEQFF.

This chain connects TRBV29-1 to TRBJ2-1; D not resolved. This CDR3 spans 10 amino acids. V dropped 7 bases and J dropped 7 bases, with 8 bases sitting between them. Germline V gene sequence: CDR1 SQVTM, CDR2 ANQGSEA. DNA for the CDR3: TGCAGCGCTTTATTAAATGAGCAGTTCTTC. The encoded protein is CSALLNEQFF.

This clonotype was seen more than once but under ten times. The chain couples TRBV10-3 to TRBJ1-1; no reliable D call. V was clipped by 7 bases and J by 1 base, with 10 bases between them. Germline assignment: CDR1 ENHRY and CDR2 SYGVKD. The CDR3 is made up of 13 amino acids. The CDR3 sequence is CAIMDVRNTEAFF. The CDR3 bases are TGTGCCATCATGGATGTTCGGAACACTGAAGCTTTCTTT.

This clonotype was seen repeatedly, ten times or more. This rearrangement joins TRBV7-2 to TRBJ2-5; D is unclear. Germline V gene sequence: CDR1 SGHTA, CDR2 FQGNSA. The V and J ends lost 1 base and 5 bases respectively, with 8 bases between them. This CDR3 spans 13 amino acids. CDR3 bases: TGTGCCAGCAGCTTAGGGTTGGTGGAGACCCAGTACTTC. Translation: CASSLGLVETQYF. The full variable domain, its missing parts supplied by reference TRBV7-2 and TRBJ2-5, is GAGVSQSPSNKVTEKGKDVELRCDPISGHTALYWYRQSLGQGLEFLIYFQGNSAPDKSGLPSDRFSAERTGGSVSTLTIQRTQQEDSAVYLCASSLGLVETQYFGPGTRLLVL.

Concerning this clonotype: A clone one base away is much larger, so this may be a read error. The rearrangement uses TRBV4-3 and TRBJ2-2, with 12 bases aligning to TRBD2. The ends lost 0 bases at V and 3 bases at J; junction bases unmatched: 11. The CDR3 totals 20 residues. The germline V gene encodes CDR1 LGHNA and CDR2 YSLEER. CDR3: CASSQDDWLAGGVYTGELFF. DNA for the CDR3: TGCGCCAGCAGCCAAGATGATTGGCTAGCGGGAGGGGTTTACACCGGGGAGCTGTTTTTT.

This clonotype showed up many times. The chain carries TRBV6-2 or TRBV6-3 and TRBJ2-2, with 8 bases matching TRBD2. CDR3 length equals 14 residues. V gave up 10 bases and J gave up 2 bases; unmatched junction bases: 6. Germline V lookup: CDR1 MNHEY, CDR2 SVGEGT. The CDR3 region has the DNA TGTGCCACCACGGGAGGGACTAACACCGGGGAGCTGTTTTTT. Its translation is CATTGGTNTGELFF.

This clonotype was observed a handful of times. In nucleotides, the CDR3 is TGTGCCAGCAGCTTAACCCTAGCGGGGATCAATGAGCAGTTCTTC. It specifies CASSLTLAGINEQFF. The chain combines TRBV7-3 with TRBJ2-1; TRBD2 matches at 9 bases. Trimming took 0 bases from V and 6 from J; bases not matched to a gene: 3. The CDR3 consists of 15 residues. Germline V gene lookup returns CDR1 SGHTA and CDR2 FQGTGA.

This clonotype was seen more than once but under ten times. The chain combines TRBV20-1 with TRBJ1-2; maybe TRBD1 (5 bases). This CDR3 is built from 15 residues. The ends were cut back, 5 bases at V and 1 base at J, with 17 bases in the middle. From germline, CDR1 is DFQATT and CDR2 SNEGSKA (reference sequence). The CDR3 here is CSAFRDRSLNYGYTF. The CDR3 nucleotides read TGCAGTGCTTTCCGGGACCGGAGTCTTAACTATGGCTACACCTTC.

V is TRBV18 and J is TRBJ2-7; the D gene is possibly TRBD1 (5 bases). The germline V and J ends were trimmed by 0 bases and 3 bases, with 9 bases remaining between them. The CDR3 is 14 residues long. Germline assignment: CDR1 KGHSH and CDR2 LQKENI. CDR3 nucleotides: TGTGCCAGCTCACCACCAGACAGATTCTACGAGCAGTACTTC. Residues: CASSPPDRFYEQYF.

This clonotype was counted a few times. The chain links TRBV19 to TRBJ2-5; 12 positions match TRBD2. The length of the CDR3 is 16 residues. The germline V gene encodes CDR1 LNHDA and CDR2 SQIVND (reference sequence). The V segment lost 1 base and the J segment 2 bases; nucleotides outside the gene matches: 2. In DNA form, the CDR3 reads TGTGCCAGTAGTATAGGACTAGCGGGGGTTCAAGAGACCCAGTACTTC. It is translated as CASSIGLAGVQETQYF.